These 7 T cell receptor beta chains share one sample of origin, sequenced in a study of identifying expanded T cells in peripheral blood. The protocol was immunoSEQ multiplex PCR, while the TCRdb copy is restricted to in-frame clones and leaves out a portion. Of roughly 130,000 clones in the sample, 75% to 90% are singletons; the top ten hold approximately 8.9%. Sequenced input: blood. Every receptor here comes from a person aged 18 to 75 in good health.

The chain joins TRBV11-3 to TRBJ2-2, with D uncertain. V lost 2 bases to trimming and J lost 6 bases, with 4 bases between them. From germline, CDR1 is SGHNT and CDR2 YENEEA. This CDR3 has 12 amino acids. CDR3 sequence: CASSLHAGELFF. CDR3 bases: TGTGCCAGCAGCTTACATGCCGGGGAGCTGTTTTTT. Based on the CDR3 plus reference TRBV11-3 and TRBJ2-2, the full variable domain is EAGVVQSPRYKIIEKKQPVAFWCNPISGHNTLYWYLQNLGQGPELLIRYENEEAVDDSQLPKDRFSAERLKGVDSTLKIQPAELGDSAVYLCASSLHAGELFFGEGSRLTVL.

The chain couples TRBV19 to TRBJ2-3, with 8 bases matching TRBD1. Germline V gene lookup returns CDR1 LNHDA and CDR2 SQIVND (reference sequence). The CDR3 runs to 16 residues. V lost 5 bases and J lost 1; bases outside the gene matches: 8. The CDR3 here is CASSVQGARGTDTQYF. CDR3 nucleotide sequence: TGTGCCAGTAGTGTTCAGGGGGCGCGAGGCACAGATACGCAGTATTTT.

The CDR3 DNA reads TGTGCCAGCAGGCCAGGACTAGCGTTATCCTACGAGCAGTACTTC. Residues: CASRPGLALSYEQYF. The J gene is TRBJ2-7, the V gene TRBV28; 9 bases are shared with TRBD2. Germline V gene lookup returns CDR1 MDHEN and CDR2 SYDVKM. The CDR3 sequence is 15 residues long. Trimming cost V 6 bases and J 1 base; bases outside gene matches: 7. Full variable domain (outside the CDR3, taken from reference TRBV28 and TRBJ2-7): DVKVTQSSRYLVKRTGEKVFLECVQDMDHENMFWYRQDPGLGLRLIYFSYDVKMKEKGDIPEGYSVSREKKERFSLILESASTNQTSMYLCASRPGLALSYEQYFGPGTRLTVT.

A single count supports this clone. V and J are TRBV4-1 and TRBJ2-5; D unclear. The germline gives CDR1 MGHRA, CDR2 YSYEKL. This CDR3 spans 14 amino acids. V lost 0 bases to trimming and J lost 9 bases, with 14 bases between them. The CDR3 sequence: CASSQERGPGAQYF. Written as DNA, the CDR3 is TGCGCCAGCAGCCAAGAACGTGGACCTGGGGCCCAGTACTTC.

This sequence joins TRBV18 and TRBJ1-6; D perhaps matches TRBD1 (5 bases). The CDR3 is made up of 15 amino acids. Trimming took off 2 bases at V and 5 bases at J, with 10 bases between the two ends. Germline V lookup: CDR1 KGHSH, CDR2 LQKENI. CDR3 in DNA: TGTGCCAGCTCACCATCAGCAGGGAATAATTCACCCCTCCACTTT. Translated, it gives CASSPSAGNNSPLHF.

This chain joins TRBV7-8 and TRBJ1-2; TRBD1 is a possible D gene (5 bases). With 5 bases removed from V and 6 bases from J, the gap between germline ends came to 16 bases. CDR1 is SGHVS and CDR2 is FQNEAQ in the germline V gene. This CDR3 has 14 amino acids. CDR3 nucleotides: TGTGCCAGCAGCGGCGGGCAGGGTTATAATGGCTACACCTTC. It encodes CASSGGQGYNGYTF.

This sequence joins TRBV9 and TRBJ2-3, with 7 bases lining up with TRBD1. The CDR3 has 16 amino acids. V gave up 0 bases and J gave up 1 base; unmatched junction bases: 5. CDR1 is SGDLS, CDR2 YYNGEE, per germline. DNA of the CDR3: TGTGCCAGCAGCGTAGACCCCGACAGGGGCACAGATACGCAGTATTTT. This sequence encodes CASSVDPDRGTDTQYF.